By share, the clone carrying this T cell receptor beta chain counts as medium-sized. These data belong to a study of spatial heterogeneity in lung cancer. Unique molecular identifiers, one per molecule, were present on every TCR cDNA molecule. TCRdb re-analysed the 5' RACE reads in MiXCR, keeping a single row per CDR3 protein. The sample has around 37,000 distinct CDR3 sequences, about 7.7% seen once. Time point here: sample taken at primary tumor resection. Untreated early-stage non-small cell lung cancer patients, around 70 in total, were the donors. Germline CDR1 and CDR2: MDHEN and SYDVKM. The length of the CDR3 is 18 residues. V gave up 4 bases and J gave up 0 bases; unmatched junction bases: 8.

The V gene is TRBV28, the J gene TRBJ2-1; 11 bases line up with TRBD2. This sequence was found in a female donor with early-stage non-small cell lung cancer. The sample here was PBMCs, taken at surgery. CDR3 DNA: TGTGCCAGCAGTTCCCAGACTAGCGGGGCTTACTCCTACAATGAGCAGTTCTTC. Protein: CASSSQTSGAYSYNEQFF.